The entry below describes one T cell receptor beta chain. Its antigen remains unknown. Exclusions: uncontrolled infection, other autoimmune disease, pregnancy, lactation. Clinical symptoms, serum thyroxine and TRAb, thyroid ultrasound and orbital computed tomography together formed the diagnostic basis. This sample is drawn from a study of T cells in Graves' hyperthyroidism and ophthalmopathy. Researchers took RNA transcripts and amplified the TCR beta CDR3 regions from them. An initial round of RT-PCR targeting the TCR CDR3 relied on the HTBI primer set. TCRdb processed the multiplex PCR reads anew with MiXCR; each CDR3 protein has one entry. The data show hundreds of thousands of distinct CDR3 sequences, nearly 45% seen once. The V and J ends lost 6 bases and 6 bases, in that order; junction bases with no gene match: 7. The CDR3 is 15 residues long. Germline values: CDR1 SNHLY, CDR2 FYNNEI. Study conclusions and caveats: Peripheral blood also featured most of the thyroid clonotypes expanded above 0.001.

The sample was peripheral blood or thyroid tissue (not recorded which). The receptor comes from an adult man with Graves' disease, either hyperthyroidism or ophthalmopathy (not recorded which). The rearrangement joins TRBV2 to TRBJ2-7; 14 bases agree with TRBD2. CDR3 nucleotides: TGTGCCAGCAGCTCACCGGGACTAGCGGGAGTCGAGCAGTACTTC. Its translation: CASSSPGLAGVEQYF.